The 12 T cell receptor beta chains below come from one sample, sequenced in a study of shared clonotypes between healthy human individuals. The method was immunoSEQ multiplex PCR; TCRdb's version includes in-frame clones alone and lacks a portion of them. This sample has 980,000 or so clones, with approximately 80% found just once. The specimen was memory CD4+ T cells sorted from blood. The subset was: CD45RA-negative fraction. The receptors derive from a young man in good health.

The chain joins TRBV10-1 to TRBJ2-3, with a weak D call TRBD1 (6 bases). The ends were cut back, 5 bases at V and 5 bases at J, with 8 bases in the middle. Germline CDR1 is WNHNN and CDR2 is SYGVQD (reference sequence). There are 12 residues in the CDR3. Here the CDR3 reads CASSQGGDTQYF. The CDR3 nucleotides are TGCGCCAGCAGTCAAGGGGGAGATACGCAGTATTTT.

V and J are TRBV15 and TRBJ2-3; 11 positions match TRBD1. The CDR3 consists of 16 residues. Germline CDR1 and CDR2: LNHNV and YYDKDF (reference sequence). The junction had 5 bases not matched to a gene; V was cut back by 2 bases and J by 4 bases. The CDR3 region has the DNA TGTGCCACCAGCAGACCGGGGGGACAGGGGGCAGATACGCAGTATTTT. Translating gives CATSRPGGQGADTQYF.

The genes are TRBV11-2 and TRBJ1-1; D not certain. Germline CDR1 and CDR2: SGHAT and FQNNGV. The CDR3 sequence is 16 residues long. The V end lost 1 base, the J end lost 0 bases, and 12 bases lay between the germline ends. CDR3 loop: CASSLAGSKVNTEAFF. CDR3 DNA: TGTGCCAGCAGCTTAGCGGGGTCCAAAGTGAACACTGAAGCTTTCTTT.

CDR3 residues: CASSPPSGRESYNEQFF. The DNA of the CDR3 is TGCGCCAGCAGCCCCCCCTCCGGGAGGGAGTCCTACAATGAGCAGTTCTTC. The chain couples TRBV4-1 to TRBJ2-1; the match to TRBD2 covers 8 bases. V trimming: 4 bases; J trimming: 1 base; junction bases outside the gene matches: 9. Germline V gene sequence: CDR1 MGHRA, CDR2 YSYEKL. This CDR3 has 17 amino acids.

The J gene is TRBJ2-2, the V gene TRBV5-1; D ambiguous. The CDR3 totals 13 residues. The V end lost 0 bases, the J end lost 9 bases, and 9 bases lay between the germline ends. CDR1 and CDR2 from the germline V gene are SGHRS and YFSETQ. CDR3 bases: TGCGCCAGCAGCTTGGAACGGAGTTGGGAGCTGTTTTTT. This sequence encodes CASSLERSWELFF.

This clone appeared a few times. Additional DNA sequences in this sample encode the identical CDR3. This chain links TRBV9 with TRBJ2-1; TRBD2 matches at 9 bases. From germline, CDR1 is SGDLS and CDR2 YYNGEE. The CDR3 has 15 amino acids. V gave up 2 bases and J gave up 4 bases; unmatched junction bases: 4. This CDR3 is CASSVLAGGYNEQFF. For the CDR3, the DNA is TGTGCCAGCAGCGTGCTGGCGGGAGGGTACAATGAGCAGTTCTTC. Drawing the rest from reference TRBV9 and TRBJ2-1, the complete variable domain is DSGVTQTPKHLITATGQRVTLRCSPRSGDLSVYWYQQSLDQGLQFLIQYYNGEERAKGNILERFSAQQFPDLHSELNLSSLELGDSALYFCASSVLAGGYNEQFFGPGTRLTVL.

This sequence joins TRBV21-1 and TRBJ1-1. TRBV21-1 is assigned pseudogene status. The CDR3 runs to 14 residues. The DNA for the CDR3 is TGTGCCAGCAGCAAAGGGCGGCGGAACACTGAAGCTTTCTTT. Protein product: CASSKGRRNTEAFF.

This rearrangement joins TRBV5-8 to TRBJ2-6; TRBD2 aligns across 7 bases. The CDR3 consists of 17 residues. The ends lost 0 bases at V and 1 base at J; junction bases unmatched: 4. The germline V gene has CDR1 SGHTS and CDR2 YDEGEE. CDR3 coding DNA: TGTGCCAGCAGCTTGGATTGGGGAGGGTCTGGGGCCAACGTCCTGACTTTC. Translated: CASSLDWGGSGANVLTF.

Ten or more counts support this clone. The rearrangement joins TRBV2 to TRBJ1-4, with TRBD1 matching 7 bases. V shed 5 bases and J 12 bases; nucleotides not matched to a gene: 12. The germline V gene encodes CDR1 SNHLY and CDR2 FYNNEI. This CDR3 contains 14 residues. The CDR3 sequence is CASSFGTLQGELFF. The CDR3 DNA reads as TGTGCCAGCAGTTTCGGGACACTTCAGGGGGAACTGTTTTTT.

The CDR3 loop is CASNLSGGRTYNEQFF. The CDR3 DNA reads as TGTGCCAGCAACCTTAGCGGGGGGCGCACCTACAATGAGCAGTTCTTC. The chain couples TRBV6-6 to TRBJ2-1; 10 nucleotides line up with TRBD2. The CDR3 loop spans 16 amino acids. Per germline, CDR1 MNHNY and CDR2 SVGAGI (reference sequence). The junction had 8 bases not matched to a gene; V was cut back by 7 bases and J by 2 bases.

This chain uses TRBV7-2 with TRBJ2-7; 7 bases fit TRBD2. The germline gives CDR1 SGHTA, CDR2 FQGNSA. The V segment lost 1 base and the J segment 3 bases; nucleotides outside the gene matches: 3. The CDR3 extends over 14 amino acids. The CDR3, as DNA: TGTGCCAGCAGCTTAGGACTAGCAAACTACGAGCAGTACTTC. Its translation: CASSLGLANYEQYF.

The chain recombines TRBV6-6 with TRBJ2-2, with no clear D. The germline CDR1 and CDR2 sequences are MNHNY and SVGAGI (reference sequence). V lost 4 bases and J 1 base, leaving 10 bases between the germline ends. The CDR3 has 15 amino acids. The CDR3 sequence: CASSSTDKNTGELFF. As DNA, the CDR3 is TGTGCCAGCAGTTCTACTGACAAGAACACCGGGGAGCTGTTTTTT.